Below, 20 T cell receptor beta chains from the same sample are listed, as sequenced in a study of cytomegalovirus exposure and HLA in healthy donors. Primers included in the PCR were 60 Vbeta and 13 Jbeta primers. Repertoires were generated with immunoSEQ multiplex PCR, while TCRdb's copy carries only in-frame clones and drops some. The table lists about 93,000 clones, less than 80% of them singletons. Sequenced: PBMCs. The receptors here all came from a woman aged 40 to 55 in good health and CMV-seronegative.

This rearrangement joins TRBV5-1 to TRBJ1-2, with TRBD1 matching over 8 bases. With V trimmed by 4 bases and J by 4 bases, 3 bases remained unmatched. Germline V gives CDR1 SGHRS, CDR2 YFSETQ. This CDR3 comprises 13 residues. In DNA, the CDR3 is TGCGCCAGCAGCGTTGACAGGGGCTATGGCTACACCTTC. This codes for CASSVDRGYGYTF.

The chain joins TRBV30 to TRBJ2-1, with TRBD2 matching 14 bases. The junction had 12 bases not matched to a gene; V was cut back by 5 bases and J by 12 bases. The CDR3 is 15 residues long. Looked up from germline, CDR1 is GTSNPN and CDR2 is SVGIG (reference sequence). The CDR3 reads CAWEGTSGRPGRQFF. The CDR3, as DNA: TGTGCCTGGGAAGGGACTAGCGGGAGACCAGGTCGGCAGTTCTTC. Together with reference TRBV30 and TRBJ2-1, the CDR3 gives the full variable domain: SQTIHQWPATLVQPVGSPLSLECTVEGTSNPNLYWYRQAAGRGLQLLFYSVGIGQISSEVPQNLSASRPQDRQFILSSKKLLLSDSGFYLCAWEGTSGRPGRQFFGPGTRLTVL.

V gene TRBV27 combines with J gene TRBJ2-1; 10 bases line up with TRBD2. V was clipped by 5 bases and J by 6 bases; unmatched bases: 13. From germline, CDR1 is MNHEY and CDR2 SMNVEV (reference sequence). This CDR3 has 17 amino acids. CDR3 DNA: TGTGCCAGCAGTGGTTATAGCGGGAGGCTAGGAGGCAATGAGCAGTTCTTC. It translates to CASSGYSGRLGGNEQFF.

CDR3 sequence reads: CASSQVAGGSTDTQYF. The CDR3 DNA follows: TGCGCCAGCAGCCAAGTCGCGGGAGGAAGCACAGATACGCAGTATTTT. The chain employs TRBV4-1 and TRBJ2-3; 8 nucleotides line up with TRBD2. From germline, CDR1 is MGHRA and CDR2 YSYEKL. The junction had 3 bases not matched to a gene; V was cut back by 1 base and J by 0 bases. The CDR3 extends over 16 amino acids.

The chain uses TRBV5-4 and TRBJ2-5, with 7 bases that match TRBD2. Germline lookup yields CDR1 SGHNT and CDR2 YYREEE (reference sequence). CDR3 length: 15 residues. V lost 0 bases and J lost 4; bases outside the gene matches: 6. CDR3: CASSLGEGGPETQYF. DNA for the CDR3: TGTGCCAGCAGCTTGGGCGAGGGAGGGCCAGAGACCCAGTACTTC.

This chain uses TRBV7-2 with TRBJ2-6, with D possibly being TRBD2 (7 bases). The CDR3 has 16 amino acids. The germline V and J ends were trimmed by 3 bases and 4 bases, with 13 bases remaining between them. Germline CDR1 reads SGHTA; CDR2 reads FQGNSA. The CDR3: CASSLGAGAGANVLTF. The CDR3 DNA is TGTGCCAGCAGCTTGGGGGCGGGAGCCGGGGCCAACGTCCTGACTTTC.

CDR3 sequence (DNA): TGTGCCAGCAGGACAGCAAACTATGGCTACACCTTC. Its protein product is CASRTANYGYTF. The J gene is TRBJ1-2, the V gene TRBV28, with D perhaps matching TRBD1 (5 bases). The CDR3 runs to 12 residues. Germline V gene data show CDR1 as MDHEN and CDR2 as SYDVKM. V was shortened by 6 bases and J by 2 bases, with 7 bases between the two germline ends.

The J gene is TRBJ2-6, the V gene TRBV7-9; no clear D. The length of the CDR3 is 16 residues. The germline V gene has CDR1 SEHNR and CDR2 FQNEAQ (reference sequence). Deletions cut 6 bases from V and 0 bases from J, with 12 bases between. The CDR3 region is CASSHEWSSGANVLTF. The CDR3 DNA reads as TGTGCCAGCAGTCACGAGTGGAGCTCTGGGGCCAACGTCCTGACTTTC. Full variable domain (remainder filled in from reference TRBV7-9 and TRBJ2-6): DTGVSQNPRHKITKRGQNVTFRCDPISEHNRLYWYRQTLGQGPEFLTYFQNEAQLEKSRLLSDRFSAERPKGSFSTLEIQRTEQGDSAMYLCASSHEWSSGANVLTFGAGSRLTVL.

The rearrangement uses TRBV10-1 and TRBJ2-4; tentatively, D is TRBD2 (5 bases). V was pared by 2 bases and J by 2 bases, with 10 bases between. The CDR3 has 15 amino acids. Germline V gene sequence: CDR1 WNHNN, CDR2 SYGVQD (reference sequence). The CDR3 DNA sequence: TGCGCCAGCAGTGAGCGGGGAATCACCAAAAACATTCAGTACTTC. The encoded protein is CASSERGITKNIQYF.

The V gene is TRBV5-1, the J gene TRBJ2-1, with 8 bases matching TRBD1. V shed 0 bases, J shed 15 bases, and the junction held 8 bases outside the gene matches. Germline loops: CDR1 SGHRS, CDR2 YFSETQ. CDR3 length equals 13 residues. In DNA form, the CDR3 reads TGCGCCAGCAGCTTGGAGGGAGCTGGACAGGGGTTCTTC. Its translation is CASSLEGAGQGFF. The entire variable domain, with the rest obtained from reference TRBV5-1 and TRBJ2-1, is as follows: KAGVTQTPRYLIKTRGQQVTLSCSPISGHRSVSWYQQTPGQGLQFLFEYFSETQRNKGNFPGRFSGRQFSNSRSEMNVSTLELGDSALYLCASSLEGAGQGFFGPGTRLTVL.

This sequence joins TRBV6-5 and TRBJ2-5, with D perhaps TRBD2 (6 bases). The V end was cut by 2 bases, the J end by 3 bases, with 10 bases between. Germline CDR1 is MNHEY and CDR2 is SVGAGI. The CDR3 is made up of 14 amino acids. The CDR3 DNA is TGTGCCAGCAGTTACCTACTAGCAAAAGAGACCCAGTACTTC. Translating it yields CASSYLLAKETQYF.

J is TRBJ1-5 and V is TRBV19; 7 nucleotides match TRBD1. J lost 0 bases, V lost 6 bases, and 2 bases had no gene match. The CDR3 contains 14 residues. The germline V gene has CDR1 LNHDA and CDR2 SQIVND (reference sequence). The CDR3 nucleotides read TGTGCCAGTAGGGGGACAGCTAGCAATCAGCCCCAGCATTTT. Protein sequence: CASRGTASNQPQHF.

This rearrangement joins TRBV7-9 to TRBJ1-5; TRBD1 agrees at 8 bases. Trimming removed 5 bases from V and 7 bases from J; junction bases left unmatched: 7. The CDR3 covers 14 residues. The germline gives CDR1 SEHNR, CDR2 FQNEAQ (reference sequence). CDR3 DNA: TGTGCCAGCAGCGACCCAGGGGGCGGGCAGCCCCAGCATTTT. It encodes CASSDPGGGQPQHF.

V is TRBV2 and J is TRBJ2-7, with a weak D call TRBD2 (6 bases). The CDR3 sequence is 14 residues long. Trimming removed 4 bases at V and 0 bases at J, with 10 bases between. Germline V CDR1 and CDR2: SNHLY, FYNNEI. The CDR3 is CASSAGTSSYEQYF. CDR3 bases: TGTGCCAGCAGTGCCGGGACTTCCTCCTACGAGCAGTACTTC.

J is TRBJ2-7 and V is TRBV5-6; 8 bases line up with TRBD1. This CDR3 contains 17 residues. Germline V gene data show CDR1 as SGHDT and CDR2 as YYEEEE. V lost 4 bases, J lost 0 bases, and 12 bases stayed unmatched. The CDR3 region has the DNA TGTGCCAGCAGCCTCTACCGGGACAGGTCCGACTCCTACGAGCAGTACTTC. It codes for CASSLYRDRSDSYEQYF.

About this clone: Different DNA sequences within this sample yield the same CDR3. CDR3 in amino acids: CASSGDTNYGYTF. CDR3 bases: TGTGCCAGCAGCGGGGACACTAACTATGGCTACACCTTC. The chain has TRBV5-4 and TRBJ1-2; TRBD1 might be the D (6 bases). The CDR3 loop spans 13 amino acids. Trimming pared 4 bases from V and 0 bases from J, leaving 7 bases between. From germline, CDR1 is SGHNT and CDR2 YYREEE (reference sequence).

This chain joins TRBV2 and TRBJ1-2; the D is unclear. This CDR3 is built from 16 residues. Germline V lookup: CDR1 SNHLY, CDR2 FYNNEI. The germline V and J ends were trimmed by 5 bases and 4 bases, with 20 bases remaining between them. CDR3 in DNA: TGTGCCAGCAGTCCCACTTCGGGAGACATCACCTATGGCTACACCTTC. It encodes CASSPTSGDITYGYTF.

The CDR3 loop reads CAISESLGGTDTQYF. The CDR3 coding sequence is TGTGCCATCAGTGAGTCCCTAGGGGGCACAGATACGCAGTATTTT. The chain joins TRBV10-3 to TRBJ2-3; the D gene is possibly TRBD1 (5 bases). Germline CDR1 and CDR2: ENHRY and SYGVKD. This CDR3 has 15 amino acids. Trimming took off 0 bases at V and 1 base at J, with 8 bases between the two ends.

The chain employs TRBV6-1 and TRBJ1-5; TRBD1 matches 8 bases. The CDR3 extends over 16 amino acids. Germline CDR1 is MNHNS and CDR2 is SASEGT. J lost 7 bases, V lost 1 base, and 9 bases had no gene match. The CDR3 loop reads CASSEVFRRGPQPQHF. The CDR3 DNA follows: TGTGCCAGCAGTGAAGTTTTCCGCAGGGGGCCCCAGCCCCAGCATTTT.

DNA of the CDR3: TGTGCCAGCAGGACCAGGGGACCCTCGGGCACCGGGGAGCTGTTTTTT. Translated: CASRTRGPSGTGELFF. The V and J genes are TRBV7-9 and TRBJ2-2, with a weak D call TRBD1 (6 bases). V dropped 6 bases and J dropped 4 bases, with 18 bases sitting between them. CDR1 and CDR2 from the germline V gene are SEHNR and FQNEAQ (reference sequence). The CDR3 contains 16 residues. Together with reference TRBV7-9 and TRBJ2-2, the CDR3 gives the full variable domain: DTGVSQNPRHKITKRGQNVTFRCDPISEHNRLYWYRQTLGQGPEFLTYFQNEAQLEKSRLLSDRFSAERPKGSFSTLEIQRTEQGDSAMYLCASRTRGPSGTGELFFGEGSRLTVL.